The clone carrying this T cell receptor (beta chain) was counted between two and nine times. Its antigen is undetermined. From germline, CDR1 is DFQATT and CDR2 SNEGSKA (reference sequence). V lost 1 base to trimming and J lost 1 base, with 15 bases between them. The CDR3 has 16 amino acids. These data belong to a study of T-cell memory formation after mild COVID-19. Study context: In these data, TCR clusters were largely donor specific.

MiXCR was run by TCRdb on the 5' RACE reads, yielding one entry per CDR3 protein. The sample includes 210,000 or so distinct CDR3 sequences, around 19% seen only once; the top ten take 2% to 3%. Findings and limits, study-wide: Day 15 to 85 contracting clones showed balanced CD4/CD8; day 15 to 37 expanders favored CD4+.

Sequenced input: PBMCs or a T cell subset sorted from them (not recorded which). The receptor was isolated from an adult woman who had mild COVID-19 (a few samples of this study predate the infection). Cell type and time point are not known. This chain joins TRBV20-1 and TRBJ2-3; D ambiguous. For the CDR3, the DNA is TGCAGTGCTAGAGCCCGACGGACCCTGGGCACAGATACGCAGTATTTT. It translates to CSARARRTLGTDTQYF.